This T cell receptor beta chain was profiled in a study of blood T cell repertoires in COVID-19. Germline values: CDR1 LNHDA, CDR2 SQIVND (reference sequence). The CDR3 extends over 16 amino acids. V was clipped by 7 bases and J by 7 bases; unmatched bases: 12. Participants had their cohort set by participant-reported clinical history. As handled by the study authors: The assay estimated nucleated cells by amplifying reference gene primers. Profiled with immunoSEQ multiplex PCR; TCRdb holds only in-frame clones, not every one. That table supplies the V and J calls and clone size; D and trimming were determined from the DNA. The sample shows over 200,000 clones, around 86% of them seen only once.

The chain carries TRBV19 and TRBJ1-5, with 11 nucleotides matching TRBD1. Source material: PBMCs or T cells enriched from blood (not recorded which). The TCR was taken from a young man who had recovered from COVID-19. CDR3 nucleotides: TGTGCCAGTAAACCGGACAGGGGGCCGGGTCGGCAGCCCCAGCATTTT. It specifies CASKPDRGPGRQPQHF.